This T cell receptor (beta chain) was identified in a study of cytomegalovirus exposure and HLA in healthy donors. Findings and limits, study-wide: Sequence variants that were highly shared formed a cluster that was likely a sequencing artifact.

J was trimmed by 2 bases and V by 5 bases; bases with no gene match: 5. Germline-derived CDR1 and CDR2 are MNHNS and SASEGT. CDR3 size: 15 residues. This clone was detected a few times. Its target is not known. PCR was performed using 60 Vbeta and 13 Jbeta primers. The protocol was immunoSEQ multiplex PCR, while the TCRdb copy is restricted to in-frame clones and leaves out a portion. The repertoire holds about 200,000 clones, with around 85% as singletons. The receptor was derived from a man between 18 and 35 years old in good health and CMV-seronegative. V and J are TRBV6-1 and TRBJ2-7; 11 nucleotides agree with TRBD2. The sequenced sample was PBMCs. CDR3 region: CASSSLLAGAYEQYF. In DNA form, the CDR3 reads TGTGCCAGCAGTTCGTTACTAGCGGGAGCCTACGAGCAGTACTTC.